These T cell receptor beta chains were read from a single sample in a study of cytomegalovirus exposure and HLA in healthy donors. This table comes from immunoSEQ multiplex PCR, and its TCRdb copy is limited to in-frame clones, with some not included. The sample carries under 150,000 clones, 75% to 85% recorded once. The sequencing sample was made of PBMCs. The receptors come from a man aged 45-65 years in good health and CMV-seronegative. Both conserved end residues are part of each CDR3. The D gene is left open where the match is weak. Some rows mark clone size as missing; the rest say once, few, many or name a class of expanded clone.

V gene	D gene	clone size	J gene	CDR3 protein	CDR3 DNA
TRBV6-1	-	-	TRBJ1-3	CASSERGASGNTIYF	TGTGCCAGCAGTGAAAGGGGCGCCTCTGGAAACACCATATATTTT
TRBV7-8	-	-	TRBJ1-4	CASSFSSATNEKLFF	TGTGCCAGCAGCTTTAGCAGTGCAACTAATGAAAAACTGTTTTTT
TRBV6-5	TRBD1	-	TRBJ1-6	CASSYRNRGGSPLHF	TGTGCCAGCAGTTACAGGAACAGGGGAGGATCACCCCTCCACTTT
TRBV4-3	TRBD2	-	TRBJ2-2	CASSPGGGEQNTGELFF	TGCGCCAGCAGCCCGGGGGGAGGGGAGCAGAACACCGGGGAGCTGTTTTTT
TRBV19	TRBD2	-	TRBJ2-2	CASSTEWGTSTGELFF	TGTGCCAGTAGTACAGAATGGGGGACTAGCACCGGGGAGCTGTTTTTT
TRBV13	-	-	TRBJ1-1	CASSPPPGGFTEAFF	TGTGCCAGCAGCCCGCCCCCCGGTGGTTTCACTGAAGCTTTCTTT
TRBV19	TRBD1	-	TRBJ1-5	CASTRRGTTNQPQHF	TGTGCCAGTACCCGCAGGGGGACCACCAATCAGCCCCAGCATTTT
TRBV30	-	-	TRBJ2-7	CAWSVGDSYEQYF	TGTGCCTGGAGTGTAGGGGATTCCTACGAGCAGTACTTC
TRBV30	-	-	TRBJ1-2	CAWSVGAAGYTF	TGTGCCTGGAGTGTTGGTGCGGCTGGCTACACCTTC
TRBV7-2	-	few	TRBJ2-7	CASSLASTGGVYEQYF	TGTGCCAGCAGCTTAGCGTCAACAGGTGGAGTCTACGAGCAGTACTTC
TRBV5-1	TRBD1	once	TRBJ1-2	CASSVGDRSYGYTF	TGCGCCAGCAGCGTGGGGGACAGGAGCTATGGCTACACCTTC
TRBV19	-	-	TRBJ2-7	CASSIGRAYEQYF	TGTGCCAGTAGTATCGGTAGAGCCTACGAGCAGTACTTC
TRBV6-5	-	-	TRBJ2-3	CASSSGLVLPDTQYF	TGTGCCAGCAGTTCCGGACTCGTCCTGCCGGATACGCAGTATTTT
TRBV30	TRBD2	-	TRBJ2-7	CAWSRSGSSYEQYF	TGTGCCTGGAGTCGTAGCGGGAGTTCCTACGAGCAGTACTTC
TRBV5-1	TRBD1	once	TRBJ2-7	CASSLGGRDRGHEQYF	TGCGCCAGCAGCTTGGGTGGTAGGGACAGGGGCCACGAGCAGTACTTC
TRBV19	TRBD1	-	TRBJ1-1	CASSSDRGTEAFF	TGTGCCAGTAGTAGCGACAGGGGAACTGAAGCTTTCTTT
TRBV27	-	-	TRBJ2-7	CASSPGPAYEQYF	TGTGCCAGCAGTCCAGGGCCAGCCTACGAGCAGTACTTC
TRBV5-6	TRBD1	-	TRBJ1-5	CASSSTLQGINQPQHF	TGTGCCAGCAGCTCGACATTACAGGGGATCAATCAGCCCCAGCATTTT
TRBV4-1	-	-	TRBJ1-5	CASSQTGLDRKHF	TGCGCCAGCAGCCAAACGGGATTGGACAGAAAGCATTTT
TRBV7-8	-	-	TRBJ1-1	CASSLRTLGTEAFF	TGTGCCAGCAGCCTGAGAACCCTTGGCACTGAAGCTTTCTTT
TRBV9	TRBD2	once	TRBJ2-7	CASSVGGAGTAYEQYF	TGTGCCAGCAGCGTAGGGGGAGCGGGGACCGCCTACGAGCAGTACTTC
TRBV18	TRBD1	-	TRBJ2-7	CASSPSQGTYEQYF	TGTGCCAGCTCACCTTCACAGGGGACCTACGAGCAGTACTTC
TRBV18	TRBD1	-	TRBJ1-1	CASSPTGLKTEAFF	TGTGCCAGCTCACCGACAGGGCTCAAGACTGAAGCTTTCTTT
TRBV13	-	-	TRBJ1-3	CASSLRGNTIYF	TGTGCCAGCAGCTTACGTGGAAACACCATATATTTT
TRBV9	-	-	TRBJ1-1	CASSVGAGLDTEAFF	TGTGCCAGCAGCGTAGGGGCAGGGTTGGACACTGAAGCTTTCTTT
TRBV5-6	TRBD1	-	TRBJ1-5	CASSLWQGADQPQHF	TGTGCCAGCAGCTTGTGGCAGGGGGCGGATCAGCCCCAGCATTTT
TRBV29-1	TRBD1	-	TRBJ2-7	CSVEDRDRSRNF	TGCAGCGTTGAAGATAGGGACAGGTCGCGTAACTTC
TRBV11-2	-	-	TRBJ2-7	CASSFGSEQYF	TGTGCCAGCAGCTTTGGTAGTGAGCAGTACTTC
TRBV7-9	TRBD1	few	TRBJ1-3	CASSQQGYSGNTIYF	TGTGCCAGCAGCCAACAGGGGTACTCTGGAAACACCATATATTTT
TRBV11-3	-	once	TRBJ1-1	CASSLFGGRAFF	TGTGCCAGCAGCCTATTCGGGGGTAGAGCTTTCTTT
TRBV7-2	-	-	TRBJ2-5	CASSLEAGVWETQYF	TGTGCCAGCAGCTTAGAAGCAGGGGTGTGGGAGACCCAGTACTTC
TRBV11-2	TRBD1	-	TRBJ2-6	CASSLESTGETF	TGTGCCAGCAGCTTAGAGTCAACAGGGGAGACTTTC
TRBV6-1	-	once	TRBJ1-2	CASSEAPGPFGYTF	TGTGCCAGCAGTGAAGCCCCAGGGCCGTTCGGCTACACCTTC
TRBV5-1	-	-	TRBJ1-1	CASSTGLGNTEAFF	TGCGCCAGCAGCACAGGGTTGGGGAACACTGAAGCTTTCTTT
TRBV2	TRBD2	-	TRBJ2-3	CASFQRGATDTQYF	TGTGCCAGCTTCCAGCGGGGTGCGACAGATACGCAGTATTTT
TRBV9	-	-	TRBJ2-7	CASSVGRGEQYF	TGTGCCAGCAGCGTAGGGAGGGGCGAGCAGTACTTC
TRBV7-8	-	-	TRBJ1-2	CASSPESVYYGYTF	TGTGCCAGCAGCCCCGAGAGTGTTTACTATGGCTACACCTTC
TRBV7-6	-	-	TRBJ2-1	CASRDLGGPAYNEQFF	TGTGCCAGCAGGGACCTCGGGGGGCCGGCGTACAATGAGCAGTTCTTC
TRBV7-3	TRBD1	few	TRBJ1-2	CASSPGTANNYGYTF	TGTGCCAGCAGCCCCGGGACAGCCAACAACTATGGCTACACCTTC
TRBV5-8	TRBD2	-	TRBJ2-7	CASSLGTSTPSEQYF	TGTGCCAGCAGCCTCGGGACTAGCACTCCCTCCGAGCAGTACTTC
TRBV5-1	TRBD1	-	TRBJ2-2	CASSFPGQGVGELFF	TGCGCCAGCAGCTTCCCGGGACAGGGCGTCGGGGAGCTGTTTTTT
TRBV6-5	-	-	TRBJ1-5	CASSYSGGNQPQHF	TGTGCCAGCAGTTACTCGGGCGGCAATCAGCCCCAGCATTTT
TRBV6-6	TRBD1	-	TRBJ1-1	CASSYSGTGMNTDAFF	TGTGCCAGCAGTTACTCCGGGACAGGCATGAACACTGATGCTTTCTTT
TRBV11-2	-	-	TRBJ1-1	CASSAIGQNYQGAFF	TGTGCCAGCAGCGCCATCGGACAGAATTACCAAGGAGCTTTCTTT
TRBV19	TRBD1	-	TRBJ1-1	CASSPWTGEGAFF	TGTGCCAGTAGTCCCTGGACAGGGGAGGGGGCTTTCTTT
TRBV9	TRBD1	-	TRBJ2-2	CASSPVGTGVTGELFF	TGTGCCAGCAGCCCCGTAGGGACAGGGGTTACCGGGGAGCTGTTTTTT
TRBV6-6	-	-	TRBJ1-5	CASNVGGSNQPQHF	TGTGCCAGCAACGTGGGGGGTAGCAATCAGCCCCAGCATTTT
TRBV19	TRBD2	-	TRBJ2-3	CASGGLAGTDTQYF	TGTGCCAGCGGGGGACTAGCGGGGACAGATACGCAGTATTTT
TRBV6-1	-	-	TRBJ1-4	CASSASQGYGEKLFF	TGTGCCAGCAGTGCTTCACAGGGATATGGTGAAAAACTGTTTTTT
TRBV30	-	-	TRBJ1-2	CAWDGTPVIYGYTF	TGTGCCTGGGACGGGACACCCGTGATCTATGGCTACACCTTC
TRBV6-5	TRBD2	-	TRBJ2-2	CASSYILAGDTGELFF	TGTGCCAGCAGTTACATTCTCGCGGGGGACACCGGGGAGCTGTTTTTT
TRBV2	TRBD1	-	TRBJ1-4	CASRDTGEEKLFF	TGTGCCAGCAGAGATACAGGGGAAGAAAAACTGTTTTTT
TRBV5-4	-	-	TRBJ2-3	CASSLEYRTDTQYF	TGTGCCAGCAGCTTGGAGTACAGGACAGATACGCAGTATTTT
TRBV5-5	TRBD1	once	TRBJ2-1	CASSLVLVGGQGYNPEQFF	TGTGCCAGCAGCTTGGTCCTGGTCGGGGGACAGGGGTATAATCCTGAGCAGTTCTTC
TRBV27	-	-	TRBJ2-7	CASTPLGRESYEQYF	TGTGCCAGCACCCCGCTCGGACGGGAATCCTACGAGCAGTACTTC
TRBV5-1	-	-	TRBJ2-7	CASSLAGTNAYEQYF	TGCGCCAGCAGCTTGGCCGGGACAAACGCCTACGAGCAGTACTTC
TRBV4-1	TRBD2	-	TRBJ2-3	CASSHPLAGTRTDTQYF	TGCGCCAGCAGCCACCCCCTAGCGGGGACCCGTACAGATACGCAGTATTTT
TRBV4-2	TRBD1	few	TRBJ2-4	CASSLLTGGASENIQYF	TGTGCCAGCAGCCTCCTTACAGGGGGCGCATCAGAAAACATTCAGTACTTC
TRBV19	-	-	TRBJ1-2	CASSIGTRGISGYGYTF	TGTGCCAGTAGTATAGGCACGCGGGGGATTAGCGGCTATGGCTACACCTTC
TRBV21-1	-	-	TRBJ2-2	CASSNGRLAGNTGELFF	TGTGCCAGCAGCAACGGGAGACTAGCGGGGAACACCGGGGAGCTGTTTTTT